The clone carrying this T cell receptor beta chain was recorded many times. Antigen unknown. The data derive from a study of metastatic and nonmetastatic thyroid tumors. Study background: Repertoire comparisons spanned blood and tumor or nodule tissue from malignant and benign thyroid patients.

Ahead of thyroid surgery, no patient had received treatment of any kind. The study's findings and limits: It was reported that TCR beta diversity was significantly higher in malignant thyroid tumors than benign nodules, in blood and tumor.

Original processing methods: Between-group CDR3 differences, defined by clinicopathological status, yielded a distant-metastasis classifier for papillary thyroid cancer. TCRdb reassembled clones from the PCR reads with MiXCR. The V and J calls reflect TCRdb's pipeline rather than the authors' work. The data contain around 31,000 clones, 14% to 15% of them singletons. The sequence derives from a male donor with papillary thyroid cancer or a benign thyroid nodule (not recorded which). Some clones in this sample may be carry-over from other donors' samples. Sequencing was done on a sample of blood.

The DNA for the CDR3 is TGTGCCAGCAGCGTAGGAGGGAAAGGATACGAGCAGTACTTC. The encoded protein is CASSVGGKGYEQYF. The chain is built from TRBV9 and TRBJ2-7; D is possibly TRBD2 (5 bases). This CDR3 is built from 14 residues. Looked up from germline, CDR1 is SGDLS and CDR2 is YYNGEE. V was clipped by 0 bases and J by 4 bases, with 11 bases between them.